This T cell receptor (beta chain) was found in a study of lymphopenia after photon versus proton radiotherapy (dated by TCRdb to between 2018 and 2021). In terms of the full investigation: Photon and proton radiation therapy were compared by the study for their immunological effects in patients with gastrointestinal tumors who developed high-grade lymphopenia. The 15 to 25 patients in the cohort had gastrointestinal tumors, were treated with either photon or proton therapy, and subsequently developed lymphopenia. The goal of the study was to describe how the two radiation modalities differ in their effects on the immune system.

Regarding this clone: This receptor's antigen is unknown. The record has no base qualities; no much larger clone is one base away.

Receptors were amplified or captured by the immunoSEQ multiplex PCR assay. Alongside multiparametric flow cytometry, deep sequencing of rearranged TCR beta loci was used to profile the T cell repertoires. Not all clones reach the TCRdb copy of this immuneACCESS table, which keeps in-frame sequences only. Checked studies attribute under half of the gap to unresolved V genes and leave the rest unexplained. For this sample the table gives around 70,000 clones, of which approximately 91% were detected only once. The ten top clones hold around 2.6% of the sample. Broad study findings and their caveats: After the lymphocyte count nadir, oligoclonal expansion, especially of CD8+ Temra cells, was observed in photon-treated repertoires, and the drop in diversity was driven by this expansion. The authors looked at the survival association only in patients who died, and they framed better survival with proton therapy as a possibility rather than a demonstrated result. During treatment, patients who received photon therapy lost naive T cells and TCR diversity and gained effector/memory populations, whereas patients who received proton therapy remained relatively stable. Across the cohort, among patients who died, a greater drop in TCR diversity after the nadir was inversely correlated with overall survival time.

The sample was peripheral blood, taken from a patient treated with photon-based radiotherapy. The source is a woman aged 70 to 79 with pancreatic cancer.

The CDR3 loop reads CASSLAPGQGQYEQYF. The base sequence is TGTGCCAGCAGCCTCGCTCCGGGACAGGGTCAGTACGAGCAGTACTTC. The rearranged segments are TRBV7-3 and TRBJ2-7, with 9 middle bases fitting TRBD1. The CDR3 spans 16 residues, from the cysteine through the phenylalanine. The CDR3 DNA has 48 bases and is translated from base 1. Reading the germline V gene gives CDR1 SGHTA and CDR2 FQGTGA. The germline V and J ends show losses of 5 bases and 4 bases respectively, and no gene match explains 12 bases of the junction.